This TCR beta chain was found in a study of cytomegalovirus exposure and HLA in healthy donors. Of note for this clone: The target antigen is unknown. Within the sample, other DNA sequences also encode this same CDR3.

PCR employed 60 Vbeta and 13 Jbeta primers. Measured with immunoSEQ multiplex PCR; TCRdb has only the in-frame clones, and not every one. The sample has 150,000 to 200,000 clones, 70% to 80% seen once. The germline gives CDR1 MNHEY, CDR2 SVGAGI. The V segment lost 6 bases and the J segment 2 bases; nucleotides outside the gene matches: 6. This CDR3 has 14 residues. Study results and limitations: Per published accounts, TCR beta sequences correctly predicted the HLA-A and HLA-B alleles of most subjects. A later analysis reportedly found fewer N-insertions in an Asian-associated ancestry cluster than the roughly 670-donor mean. After further analysis at a later stage, 16,951 TCR beta sequences were associated with HLA alleles at 0.05 false discovery rate.

Sequencing was done on a sample of PBMCs. This chain connects TRBV6-5 to TRBJ1-1; TRBD1 aligns across 7 bases. The clonotype comes from a woman aged 30 to 39 in good health and CMV-seropositive. Written as DNA, the CDR3 is TGTGCCAGCAGCCGGGGGACAGCTAACACTGAAGCTTTCTTT. Translating gives CASSRGTANTEAFF.